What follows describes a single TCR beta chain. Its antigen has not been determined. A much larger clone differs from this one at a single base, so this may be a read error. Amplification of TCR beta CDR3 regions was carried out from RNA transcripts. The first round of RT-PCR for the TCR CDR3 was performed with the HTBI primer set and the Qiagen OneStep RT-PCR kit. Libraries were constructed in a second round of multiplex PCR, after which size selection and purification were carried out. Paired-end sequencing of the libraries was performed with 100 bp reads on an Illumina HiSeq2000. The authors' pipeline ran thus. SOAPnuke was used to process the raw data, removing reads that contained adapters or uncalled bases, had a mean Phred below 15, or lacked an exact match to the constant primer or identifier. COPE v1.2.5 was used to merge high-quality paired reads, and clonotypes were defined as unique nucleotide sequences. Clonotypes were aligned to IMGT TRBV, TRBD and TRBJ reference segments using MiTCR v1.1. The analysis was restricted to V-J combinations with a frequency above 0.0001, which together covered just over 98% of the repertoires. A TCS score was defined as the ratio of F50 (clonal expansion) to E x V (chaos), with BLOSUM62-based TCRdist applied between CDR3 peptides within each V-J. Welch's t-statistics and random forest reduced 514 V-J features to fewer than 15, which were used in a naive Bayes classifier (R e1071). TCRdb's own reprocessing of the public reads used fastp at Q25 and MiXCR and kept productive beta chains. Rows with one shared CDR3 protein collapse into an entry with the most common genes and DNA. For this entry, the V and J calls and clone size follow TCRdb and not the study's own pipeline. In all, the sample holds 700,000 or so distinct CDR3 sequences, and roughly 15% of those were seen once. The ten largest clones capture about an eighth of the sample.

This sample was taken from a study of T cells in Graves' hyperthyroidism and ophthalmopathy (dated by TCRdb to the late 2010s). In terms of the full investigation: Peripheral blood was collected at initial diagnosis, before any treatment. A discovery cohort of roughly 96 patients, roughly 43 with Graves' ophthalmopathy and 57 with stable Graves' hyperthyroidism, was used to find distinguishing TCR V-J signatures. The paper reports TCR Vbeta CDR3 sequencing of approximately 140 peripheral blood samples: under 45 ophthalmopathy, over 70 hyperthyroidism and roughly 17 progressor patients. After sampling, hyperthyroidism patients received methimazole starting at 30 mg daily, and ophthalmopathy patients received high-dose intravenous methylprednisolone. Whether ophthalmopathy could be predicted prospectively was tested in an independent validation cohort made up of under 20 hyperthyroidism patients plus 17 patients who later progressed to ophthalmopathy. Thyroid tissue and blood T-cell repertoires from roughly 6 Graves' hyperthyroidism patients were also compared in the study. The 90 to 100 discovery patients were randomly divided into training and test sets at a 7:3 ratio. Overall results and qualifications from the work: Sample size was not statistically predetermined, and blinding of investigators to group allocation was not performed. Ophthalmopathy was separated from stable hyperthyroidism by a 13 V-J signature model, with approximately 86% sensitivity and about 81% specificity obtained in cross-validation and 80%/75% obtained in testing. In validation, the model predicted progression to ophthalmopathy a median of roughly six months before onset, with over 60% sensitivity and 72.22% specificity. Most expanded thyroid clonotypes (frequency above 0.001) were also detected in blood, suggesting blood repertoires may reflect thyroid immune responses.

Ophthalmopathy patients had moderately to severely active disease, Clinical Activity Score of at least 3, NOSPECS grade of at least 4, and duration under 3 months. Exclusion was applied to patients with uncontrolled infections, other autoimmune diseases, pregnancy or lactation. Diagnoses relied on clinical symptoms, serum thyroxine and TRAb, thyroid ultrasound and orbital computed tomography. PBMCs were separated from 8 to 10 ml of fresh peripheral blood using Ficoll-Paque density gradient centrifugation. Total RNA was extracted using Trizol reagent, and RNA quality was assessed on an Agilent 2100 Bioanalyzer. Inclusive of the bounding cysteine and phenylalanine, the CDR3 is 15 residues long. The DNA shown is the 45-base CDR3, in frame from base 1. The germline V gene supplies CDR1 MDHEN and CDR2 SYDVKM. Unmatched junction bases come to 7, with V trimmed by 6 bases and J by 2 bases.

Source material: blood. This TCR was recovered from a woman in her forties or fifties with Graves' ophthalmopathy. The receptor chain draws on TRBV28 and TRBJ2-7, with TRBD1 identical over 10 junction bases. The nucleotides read TGTGCCAGCAGCGGCCGGGACAGGGGACCCTACGAGCAGTACTTC. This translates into CASSGRDRGPYEQYF.